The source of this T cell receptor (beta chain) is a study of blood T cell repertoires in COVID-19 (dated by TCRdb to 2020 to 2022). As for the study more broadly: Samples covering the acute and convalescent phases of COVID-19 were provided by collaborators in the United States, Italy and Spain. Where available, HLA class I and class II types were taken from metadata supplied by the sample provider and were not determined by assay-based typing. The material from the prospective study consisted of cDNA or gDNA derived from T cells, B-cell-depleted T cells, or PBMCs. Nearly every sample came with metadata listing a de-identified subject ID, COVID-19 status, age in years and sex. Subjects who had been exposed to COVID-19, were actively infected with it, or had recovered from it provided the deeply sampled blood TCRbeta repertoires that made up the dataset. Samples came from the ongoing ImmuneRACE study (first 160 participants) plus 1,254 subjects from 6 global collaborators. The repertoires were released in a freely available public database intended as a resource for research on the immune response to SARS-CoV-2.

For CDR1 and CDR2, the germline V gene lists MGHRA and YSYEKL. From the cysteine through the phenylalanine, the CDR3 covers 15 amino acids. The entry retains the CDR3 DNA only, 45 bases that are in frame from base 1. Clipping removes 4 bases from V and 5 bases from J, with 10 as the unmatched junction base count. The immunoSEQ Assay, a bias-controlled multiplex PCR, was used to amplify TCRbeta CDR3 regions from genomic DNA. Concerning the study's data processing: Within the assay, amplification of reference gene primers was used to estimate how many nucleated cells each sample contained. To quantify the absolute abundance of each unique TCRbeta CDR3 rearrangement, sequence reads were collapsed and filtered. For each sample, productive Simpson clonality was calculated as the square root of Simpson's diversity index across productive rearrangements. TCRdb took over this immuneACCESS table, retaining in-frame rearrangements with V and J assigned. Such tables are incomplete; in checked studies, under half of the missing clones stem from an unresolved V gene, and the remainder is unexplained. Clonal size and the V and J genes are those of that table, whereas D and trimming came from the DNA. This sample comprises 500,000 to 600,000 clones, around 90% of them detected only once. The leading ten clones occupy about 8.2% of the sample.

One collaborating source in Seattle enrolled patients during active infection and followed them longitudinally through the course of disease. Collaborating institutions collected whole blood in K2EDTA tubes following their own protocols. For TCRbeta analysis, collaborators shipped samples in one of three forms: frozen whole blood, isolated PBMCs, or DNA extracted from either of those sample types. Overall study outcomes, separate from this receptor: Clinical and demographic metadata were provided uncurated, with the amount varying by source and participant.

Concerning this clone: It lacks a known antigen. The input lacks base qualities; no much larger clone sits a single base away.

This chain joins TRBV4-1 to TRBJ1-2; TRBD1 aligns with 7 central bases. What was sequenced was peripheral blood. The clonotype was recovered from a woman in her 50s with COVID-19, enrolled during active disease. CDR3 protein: CASSRIPGQLYGYTF. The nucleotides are TGCGCCAGCAGCCGGATACCGGGACAGCTATATGGCTACACCTTC.